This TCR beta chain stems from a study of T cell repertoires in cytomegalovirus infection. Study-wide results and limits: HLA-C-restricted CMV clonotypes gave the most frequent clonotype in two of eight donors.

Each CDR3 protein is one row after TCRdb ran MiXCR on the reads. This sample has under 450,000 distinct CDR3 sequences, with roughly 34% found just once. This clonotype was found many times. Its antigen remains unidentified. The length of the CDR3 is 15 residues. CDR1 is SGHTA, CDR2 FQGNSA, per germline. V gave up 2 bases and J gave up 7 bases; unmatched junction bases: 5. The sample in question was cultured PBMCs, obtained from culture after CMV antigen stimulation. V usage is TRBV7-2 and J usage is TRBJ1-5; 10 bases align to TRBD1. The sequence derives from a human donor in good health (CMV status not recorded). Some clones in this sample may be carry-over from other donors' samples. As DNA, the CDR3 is TGTGCCAGCAGCTTATCGACAGGGGGCGGCCAGCCCCAGCATTTT. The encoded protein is CASSLSTGGGQPQHF.